This TCR beta chain derives from a study of blood T cell repertoires in COVID-19. Study summary: COVID-19 samples collected from the United States, Italy and Spain covered acute and convalescent phases. T cells, B-cell-depleted T cells, or PBMCs provided the cDNA or gDNA that served as material.

Recruited during active infection, patients (from Seattle) were subsequently followed longitudinally. Germline CDR1 reads SGDLS; CDR2 reads YYNGEE. This CDR3 has 16 amino acids. About this clone itself: At one boundary the junction diverges from the germline segment, which might be a read error.

The data were produced by immunoSEQ multiplex PCR, yet TCRdb's version contains in-frame clones alone and is incomplete. Of tens of thousands of clones listed, 81% are singletons. The chain uses TRBV9 and TRBJ2-2, with D maybe TRBD2 (6 bases). Sequencing input: peripheral blood. The TCR originated in an elderly man with COVID-19, enrolled during active disease. The CDR3 nucleotides are TGTGTCAGCAACCGGGCGGGGTTAGCGCAGATCGGGGAGCTGTTTTTT. Its protein product is CVSNRAGLAQIGELFF. The variable domain in full, with the rest retrieved from reference TRBV9 and TRBJ2-2, is DSGVTQTPKHLITATGQRVTLRCSPRSGDLSVYWYQQSLDQGLQFLIQYYNGEERAKGNILERFSAQQFPDLHSELNLSSLELGDSALYFCVSNRAGLAQIGELFFGEGSRLTVL.